Following are 24 T cell receptor beta chains from one sample sequenced in a study of T cell changes during pregnancy in multiple sclerosis. Method: immunoSEQ multiplex PCR; TCRdb's copy keeps in-frame clones and lacks some. The repertoire has tens of thousands of clones, 80% to 95% of them found once; the top ten carry less than 4%. Sequenced material: CD8+ T cells from peripheral blood mononuclear cells, taken in the third trimester of pregnancy. Receptors originate from a female donor in good health, enrolled as a control in a pregnancy study.

This rearrangement joins TRBV4-1 to TRBJ2-5, with TRBD2 identical over 8 bases. Germline-derived CDR1 and CDR2 are MGHRA and YSYEKL. The J segment lost 0 bases and the V segment lost 8 bases, leaving 8 bases of the junction unmatched. This CDR3 is built from 15 residues. CDR3 region: CASGSTSANQETQYF. Here the CDR3 DNA reads TGCGCCAGCGGATCGACTAGCGCGAACCAAGAGACCCAGTACTTC.

The V and J genes are TRBV19 and TRBJ1-2, with D unclear. This CDR3 region has 13 residues. Germline V gene data show CDR1 as LNHDA and CDR2 as SQIVND (reference sequence). The DNA for the CDR3 is TGTGCAATATGGGAGGGATCAAACTATGGCTACACCTTC. Amino acid sequence: CAIWEGSNYGYTF.

This clone was seen only once. The chain combines TRBV9 with TRBJ1-1; D not certain. CDR3 length equals 14 residues. Germline V gene sequence: CDR1 SGDLS, CDR2 YYNGEE. The ends were cut back, 0 bases at V and 5 bases at J, with 11 bases in the middle. CDR3 sequence (DNA): TGTGCCAGCAGCGTAGCTACGGGATCAACTGAAGCTTTCTTT. This translates into CASSVATGSTEAFF.

This clone was seen just once. V gene TRBV2 combines with J gene TRBJ2-4, with 9 bases identical to TRBD2. Germline V gene lookup returns CDR1 SNHLY and CDR2 FYNNEI. Germline trimming cut 11 bases from V and 13 bases from J; bases unmatched to any gene: 9. The CDR3 extends over 11 amino acids. This CDR3 is CALSSGGHQYF. In DNA, the CDR3 is TGTGCCCTCTCGAGCGGGGGGCACCAGTACTTC.

This CDR3 reads CASRSTASTYSGNTIYF. The CDR3 nucleotides read TGCGCCAGCAGGTCGACTGCTTCAACTTACTCTGGAAACACCATATATTTT. The V call is TRBV5-1, the J call TRBJ1-3, with D hard to call. The CDR3 is 17 amino acids. V was trimmed by 5 bases and J by 0 bases, leaving 18 bases between them. Germline assignment: CDR1 SGHRS and CDR2 YFSETQ.

The CDR3 loop reads CASSVGGRTGDGYTF. The DNA for the CDR3 is TGTGCCAGCAGCGTAGGAGGTCGGACAGGGGATGGCTACACCTTC. V gene TRBV9 combines with J gene TRBJ1-2, with 9 positions matching TRBD1. Per germline, CDR1 SGDLS and CDR2 YYNGEE. J lost 6 bases, V lost 0 bases, and 6 bases had no gene match. CDR3 length equals 15 residues. Full variable domain (outside the CDR3, taken from reference TRBV9 and TRBJ1-2): DSGVTQTPKHLITATGQRVTLRCSPRSGDLSVYWYQQSLDQGLQFLIQYYNGEERAKGNILERFSAQQFPDLHSELNLSSLELGDSALYFCASSVGGRTGDGYTFGSGTRLTVV.

The chain couples TRBV4-3 to TRBJ2-7; D may be TRBD2 (6 bases). This CDR3 contains 17 residues. Trimming removed 1 base at V and 3 bases at J, with 19 bases between. Germline-derived CDR1 and CDR2 are LGHNA and YSLEER. In nucleotides, the CDR3 is TGCGCCAGCAGCCAAGGTCCCCGGGAGATCTGGCACTACGAGCAGTACTTC. This sequence encodes CASSQGPREIWHYEQYF.

V gene TRBV4-3 combines with J gene TRBJ2-2, with 8 nucleotides matching TRBD2. The CDR3 contains 16 residues. After removal of 1 base from V and 2 bases from J, the junction contained 3 bases not matched to a gene. Germline V gives CDR1 LGHNA, CDR2 YSLEER. CDR3 nucleotide sequence: TGCGCCAGCAGCCAAGGACTAGCGCTAAACACCGGGGAGCTGTTTTTT. Residues: CASSQGLALNTGELFF.

The chain's CDR3 is CSVRTGEIGELFF. CDR3 nucleotide sequence: TGCAGCGTTAGGACAGGGGAGATCGGGGAGCTGTTTTTT. The chain uses TRBV29-1 and TRBJ2-2; 9 bases are a match to TRBD1. Losses at the gene ends were 5 bases for V and 7 bases for J; bases not matched to a gene: 5. CDR3 length equals 13 residues. The germline gives CDR1 SQVTM, CDR2 ANQGSEA.

The V and J genes are TRBV9 and TRBJ1-1; D is unclear. V lost 4 bases to trimming and J lost 3 bases, with 19 bases between them. Germline CDR1 is SGDLS and CDR2 is YYNGEE. There are 16 residues in the CDR3. The CDR3 DNA reads TGTGCCAGCAGCCCCGACCCCGCCAGGATGGACACTGAAGCTTTCTTT. It yields the protein CASSPDPARMDTEAFF.

The J gene is TRBJ1-2, the V gene TRBV9, with TRBD1 as a possible D gene (6 bases). V lost 3 bases and J 6 bases, leaving 18 bases between the germline ends. There are 15 residues in the CDR3. The V gene's germline CDR1 is SGDLS and CDR2 YYNGEE. The CDR3 DNA is TGTGCCAGCAGCGCCATCGGGGGGCTTATGAATGGCTACACCTTC. Protein sequence: CASSAIGGLMNGYTF.

This clone appeared once. This chain joins TRBV6-5 and TRBJ1-1; D uncertain. Germline CDR1 and CDR2: MNHEY and SVGAGI. The CDR3 runs to 13 residues. Trimming took 2 bases from V and 4 from J, leaving 8 bases between them. Here the CDR3 DNA reads TGTGCCAGCAGTTACGCGGGGAGCACTGAAGCTTTCTTT. The encoded protein is CASSYAGSTEAFF.

The chain is built from TRBV30 and TRBJ1-4, with a weak D call TRBD1 (6 bases). The V and J ends lost 1 base and 8 bases respectively, with 14 bases between them. The CDR3 extends over 14 amino acids. The V gene's germline CDR1 is GTSNPN and CDR2 SVGIG (reference sequence). The CDR3 DNA reads as TGTGCCTGGAGTGAGCCAGGGGTAGGAGAAAAACTGTTTTTT. It translates to CAWSEPGVGEKLFF.

This clone appeared a single time. CDR3 DNA sequence: TGTGCCAGCAGTTTATTAGGGGGCCTTAATTCACCCCTCCACTTT. This encodes CASSLLGGLNSPLHF. V gene TRBV27 combines with J gene TRBJ1-6, with TRBD1 matching over 7 bases. Germline loops: CDR1 MNHEY, CDR2 SMNVEV (reference sequence). Trimming at V came to 1 base and at J to 6 bases, leaving 3 bases not matched to a gene. The CDR3 length is 15 residues.

The V call is TRBV4-3, the J call TRBJ1-1, with 9 bases that match TRBD1. Trimming at V came to 6 bases and at J to 5 bases, leaving 7 bases not matched to a gene. Germline V CDR1 and CDR2: LGHNA, YSLEER. The CDR3 is 14 residues long. CDR3 nucleotides: TGCGCCAGCAGTATGACAGGGGGGGGTACTGAAGCTTTCTTT. Translated: CASSMTGGGTEAFF.

The V gene is TRBV30, the J gene TRBJ1-5, with unresolved D. The V gene's germline CDR1 is GTSNPN and CDR2 SVGIG (reference sequence). V lost 2 bases and J 1 base, leaving 6 bases between the germline ends. This CDR3 is built from 13 residues. The CDR3 sequence is CAWSLFSNQPQHF. In nucleotides, the CDR3 is TGTGCCTGGAGTCTCTTCAGCAATCAGCCCCAGCATTTT.

Written as DNA, the CDR3 is TGCGCCAGCAGCCAAGACAGGACAGGGGCGGGGACTGAAGCTTTCTTT. Residues: CASSQDRTGAGTEAFF. The V call is TRBV4-3, the J call TRBJ1-1, with 9 positions matching TRBD1. In germline, CDR1 is LGHNA, CDR2 YSLEER. CDR3 length: 16 residues. The V and J ends lost 0 bases and 5 bases, in that order; junction bases with no gene match: 7.

The gene calls are TRBV5-1 and TRBJ2-5; D gene uncertain. Trimming shortened V by 4 bases and J by 3 bases, and 4 bases separated the two germline ends. Germline lookup yields CDR1 SGHRS and CDR2 YFSETQ. This CDR3 spans 11 amino acids. The CDR3 region has the DNA TGCGCCAGCAGCCGGGAAGAGACCCAGTACTTC. It yields the protein CASSREETQYF.

This rearrangement joins TRBV7-8 to TRBJ2-1; D might be TRBD1 (6 bases). Germline V CDR1 and CDR2: SGHVS, FQNEAQ. V lost 5 bases to trimming and J lost 8 bases, with 22 bases between them. This CDR3 has 16 amino acids. In nucleotides, the CDR3 is TGTGCCAGCAGCCACCGTACTGGGGGCCCTAAGGATGAGCAGTTCTTC. Translation gives CASSHRTGGPKDEQFF. Variable domain in full (rest from reference TRBV7-8 and TRBJ2-1): GAGVSQSPRYKVAKRGQDVALRCDPISGHVSLFWYQQALGQGPEFLTYFQNEAQLDKSGLPSDRFFAERPEGSVSTLKIQRTQQEDSAVYLCASSHRTGGPKDEQFFGPGTRLTVL.

This rearrangement joins TRBV30 to TRBJ1-2; the D gene is possibly TRBD1 (6 bases). The V and J ends lost 2 bases and 2 bases respectively, with 12 bases between them. Germline values: CDR1 GTSNPN, CDR2 SVGIG (reference sequence). The length of the CDR3 is 14 residues. The CDR3 sequence: CAWSSGAENYGYTF. DNA of the CDR3: TGTGCCTGGAGTTCAGGGGCCGAGAACTATGGCTACACCTTC. Full variable domain (remainder filled in from reference TRBV30 and TRBJ1-2): SQTIHQWPATLVQPVGSPLSLECTVEGTSNPNLYWYRQAAGRGLQLLFYSVGIGQISSEVPQNLSASRPQDRQFILSSKKLLLSDSGFYLCAWSSGAENYGYTFGSGTRLTVV.

A single count supports this clone. This chain connects TRBV7-3 to TRBJ2-1, with a tentative D call TRBD2 (6 bases). V lost 5 bases and J 8 bases, leaving 16 bases between the germline ends. CDR1 is SGHTA and CDR2 is FQGTGA in the germline V gene. The CDR3 totals 14 residues. CDR3 in amino acids: CASSPGRGGHEQFF. The CDR3 bases are TGTGCCAGCAGCCCCGGGCGGGGTGGACATGAGCAGTTCTTC.

CDR3 coding DNA: TGCGCCAGCAGCCCACATCCCGATGAAGCTTTCTTT. Translating gives CASSPHPDEAFF. The chain couples TRBV5-1 to TRBJ1-1; D is ambiguous. CDR3 length equals 12 residues. Germline V gives CDR1 SGHRS, CDR2 YFSETQ. Trimming stripped 4 bases from V and 7 bases from J, with 11 bases between.

V is TRBV7-2 and J is TRBJ2-3; 8 nucleotides align to TRBD2. After removal of 1 base from V and 1 base from J, the junction contained 4 bases not matched to a gene. The V gene's germline CDR1 is SGHTA and CDR2 FQGNSA. The CDR3 is 16 amino acids. CDR3 coding DNA: TGTGCCAGCAGCTTAGTTACAGCGGGGGGCACAGATACGCAGTATTTT. This gives the protein CASSLVTAGGTDTQYF.

V gene TRBV7-9 combines with J gene TRBJ2-2; 10 nucleotides align to TRBD1. J was trimmed by 4 bases and V by 6 bases; bases with no gene match: 5. In germline, CDR1 is SEHNR, CDR2 FQNEAQ (reference sequence). The CDR3 consists of 15 residues. The CDR3 DNA reads as TGTGCCAGCAGATTGGACAGGGGGACCACCGGGGAGCTGTTTTTT. It translates to CASRLDRGTTGELFF.